This T cell receptor beta chain was profiled in a study of blood T cells in healthy people across ages. General study points: Per million T cells, the diversity of TCR beta decreased roughly linearly as age advanced.

This clonotype was counted ten times or more. What it binds is not known. Every sample gave at least 5.5 micrograms of total RNA when it was extracted. Then a second PCR, running about 6 to 12 cycles, was carried out with a sample-barcoded 5' primer and a J-beta primer mix. TCRdb independently ran MiXCR on the 5' RACE reads; one entry per CDR3 protein. The table records hundreds of thousands of distinct CDR3 sequences, around 62% of them present only once. Trimming shortened V by 0 bases and J by 3 bases, and 10 bases separated the two germline ends. Germline V gene data show CDR1 as SGHVS and CDR2 as FQNEAQ. The CDR3 totals 15 residues.

This TCR was sampled from a man aged 25 to 45 in good health. The chain uses TRBV7-8 and TRBJ2-3; D is unresolved. Material for sequencing was blood. CDR3 DNA sequence: TGTGCCAGCAGCTTAGCGGGGTGGGGAACAGATACGCAGTATTTT. Translating gives CASSLAGWGTDTQYF.